This TCR beta chain was recorded in a study of CD8 T cells in Susac syndrome. In the study overall: Blood was drawn from patients with Susac syndrome. At that point, they were therapy-naive, on corticosteroids, or on intravenous immunoglobulin alone. Overall study results and limits: Expansion of clones was not seen in the CD4+ T cell repertoires of Susac syndrome.

This CDR3 spans 15 amino acids. The J segment lost 6 bases and the V segment lost 3 bases, leaving 8 bases of the junction unmatched. As regards this clonotype: Its antigen is unidentified.

Reverse transcription of roughly 0.5 to 1 ug RNA used random hexamers. One entry per CDR3 protein results from TCRdb running MiXCR on the immunoSEQ multiplex PCR reads. The table lists 200,000 to 300,000 distinct CDR3 sequences, 90% to 96% of them singletons. This chain links TRBV12-3 or TRBV12-4 with TRBJ2-1, with 7 bases aligning to TRBD2. The sequence was collected from a human donor with Susac syndrome. Sequenced: CD4+ T cells from PBMCs. The CDR3 sequence: CASSFRRERINEQFF. CDR3 in DNA: TGTGCCAGCAGTTTTAGGCGGGAGAGGATCAATGAGCAGTTCTTC.